The clone carrying this T cell receptor beta chain was detected once. The junction had 11 bases not matched to a gene; V was cut back by 4 bases and J by 5 bases. The CDR3 runs 15 residues. Germline V gene lookup returns CDR1 MDHEN and CDR2 SYDVKM. This specimen comes from a study of T cell changes during pregnancy in multiple sclerosis. Measured with immunoSEQ multiplex PCR; TCRdb has only the in-frame clones, and not every one. The sample has some 90,000 clones; about nine tenths are singletons. The rearrangement joins TRBV28 to TRBJ2-7; 7 bases line up with TRBD2. Sequenced here: peripheral blood, sampled after pregnancy. The clonotype comes from a female donor in good health, enrolled as a control in a pregnancy study. CDR3 DNA sequence: TGTGCCAGCAGTTCCCCCGGGGGGATGCGGCACGAGCAGTACTTC. It is translated as CASSSPGGMRHEQYF.